This note documents a single T cell receptor (beta chain) sequence. Its antigen is not known. The data were taken from a study of shared clonotypes between healthy human individuals. Study context: Donors consisted of two women and three men between 18 and 49. Findings of the study overall: Generation of non-shared clonotypes was less probable than generation of clonotypes shared by all four donors.

Germline lookup yields CDR1 MNHEY and CDR2 SVGAGI. The J segment lost 3 bases and the V segment lost 4 bases, leaving 4 bases of the junction unmatched. The CDR3 length is 14 residues. The assay was immunoSEQ multiplex PCR, and TCRdb's table has in-frame clones only and misses some. The data show approximately 2.4 million clones, nearly 97% seen once. The sequencing input was naive CD4+ T cells sorted from blood. Subset reported: CD45RA+ positively selected. This clonotype originated in a young man in good health. This sequence joins TRBV6-5 and TRBJ2-7; 9 nucleotides align to TRBD1. CDR3 protein: CASSWGTGHYEQYF. CDR3 coding DNA: TGTGCCAGCAGTTGGGGGACAGGGCACTACGAGCAGTACTTC.